The clone carrying this T cell receptor beta chain appeared many times. As yet, its antigen is unknown. This sample stems from a study of response to subunit inactivated influenza vaccine. The J segment lost 5 bases and the V segment lost 3 bases, leaving 11 bases of the junction unmatched. Germline CDR1 is LGHNA and CDR2 is YNFKEQ. This CDR3 contains 19 residues. Study-level points and caveats: Seasonal influenza vaccination, on each occasion, was suggested by the authors to recruit few new T cells.

TCRdb fed the RT-PCR reads into MiXCR, producing one record per CDR3 protein. Of 300,000 to 350,000 distinct CDR3 sequences in the sample, 20% to 25% were seen once. The sequence came from a man aged 50 to 75 who received an inactivated influenza vaccine. The chain joins TRBV4-2 to TRBJ2-2, with 14 bases lining up with TRBD2. The sample in question was PBMCs from blood, obtained approximately 20 months after vaccination. The CDR3 nucleotides are TGTGCCAGCAGCCATCGGACTAGCGGGGGGACCCGAGGTACCGGGGAGCTGTTTTTT. Encoded protein: CASSHRTSGGTRGTGELFF.